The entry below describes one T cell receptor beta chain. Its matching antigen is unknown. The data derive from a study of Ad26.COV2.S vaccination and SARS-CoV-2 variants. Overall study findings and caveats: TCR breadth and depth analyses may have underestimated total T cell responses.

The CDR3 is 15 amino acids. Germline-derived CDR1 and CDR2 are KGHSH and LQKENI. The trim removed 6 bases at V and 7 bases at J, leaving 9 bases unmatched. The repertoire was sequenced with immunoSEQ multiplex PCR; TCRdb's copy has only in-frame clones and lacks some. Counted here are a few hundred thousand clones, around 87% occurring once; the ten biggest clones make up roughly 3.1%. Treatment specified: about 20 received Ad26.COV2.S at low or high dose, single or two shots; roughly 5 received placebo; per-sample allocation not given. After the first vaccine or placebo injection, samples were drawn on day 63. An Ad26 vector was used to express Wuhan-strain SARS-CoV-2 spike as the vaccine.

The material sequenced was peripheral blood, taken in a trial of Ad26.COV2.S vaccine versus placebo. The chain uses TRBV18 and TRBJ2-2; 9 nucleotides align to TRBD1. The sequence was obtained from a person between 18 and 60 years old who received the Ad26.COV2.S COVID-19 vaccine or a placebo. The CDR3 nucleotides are TGTGCCAGCTCCCAGGACAGGGGAAATGGCGGGGAGCTGTTTTTT. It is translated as CASSQDRGNGGELFF.